The sequence of this T cell receptor (beta chain) was determined in a study of T-cell memory formation after mild COVID-19. Regarding the study as a whole: Whereas later expanders leaned CD4+, clones contracting day 15 to 85 showed a balanced CD4/CD8 makeup.

The CDR3 runs 14 residues. The germline V gene encodes CDR1 SGHRS and CDR2 YFSETQ. V was trimmed by 5 bases and J by 3 bases, leaving 15 bases between them. 5'RACE primed from the constant segment yielded TCR alpha and TCR beta cDNA libraries bearing sample barcodes and UMIs. In TCRdb, the 5' RACE reads were re-called with MiXCR into one record per CDR3 protein. The top ten clones hold 1.2% of a sample with roughly 50,000 distinct CDR3 sequences, 9.5% of them seen once. About this clonotype: The target antigen is unknown.

This receptor was obtained from a man younger than 30 who had mild COVID-19 (a few samples of this study predate the infection). Cell type and time point are not known. Sequencing used PBMCs or a T cell subset sorted from them (not recorded which). This sequence joins TRBV5-1 and TRBJ2-7, with a weak D call TRBD1 (6 bases). CDR3 coding DNA: TGCGCCAGCAGAAACGATCCACAGGGCTACGAGCAGTACTTC. This codes for CASRNDPQGYEQYF.